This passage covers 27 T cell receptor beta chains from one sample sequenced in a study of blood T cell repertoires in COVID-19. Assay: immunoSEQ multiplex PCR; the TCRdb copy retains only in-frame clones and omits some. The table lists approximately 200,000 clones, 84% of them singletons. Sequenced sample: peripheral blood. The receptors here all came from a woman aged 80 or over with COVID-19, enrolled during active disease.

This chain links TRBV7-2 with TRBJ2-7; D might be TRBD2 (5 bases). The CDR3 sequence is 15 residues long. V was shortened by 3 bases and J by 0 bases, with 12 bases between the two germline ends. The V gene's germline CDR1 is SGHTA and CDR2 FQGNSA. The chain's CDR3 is CASSFTEGNSYEQYF. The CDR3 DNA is TGTGCCAGCAGCTTTACAGAGGGTAACTCCTACGAGCAGTACTTC.

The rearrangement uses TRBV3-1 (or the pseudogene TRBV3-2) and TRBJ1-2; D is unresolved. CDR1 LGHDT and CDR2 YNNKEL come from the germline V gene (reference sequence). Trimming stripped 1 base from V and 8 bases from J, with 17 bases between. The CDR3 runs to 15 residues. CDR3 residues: CASSQGGVRLGGYTF. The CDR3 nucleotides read TGTGCCAGCAGCCAAGGCGGGGTGAGGTTGGGCGGCTACACCTTC.

CDR3 residues: CAKSRGVSLTDTQYF. The CDR3 bases are TGCGCCAAGTCCCGGGGGGTCTCCCTCACAGATACGCAGTATTTT. This sequence joins TRBV4-1 and TRBJ2-3; the match to TRBD2 covers 7 bases. The germline gives CDR1 MGHRA, CDR2 YSYEKL. Unmatched junction bases numbered 12, after V lost 10 bases and J lost 2 bases. This CDR3 is 15 amino acids long.

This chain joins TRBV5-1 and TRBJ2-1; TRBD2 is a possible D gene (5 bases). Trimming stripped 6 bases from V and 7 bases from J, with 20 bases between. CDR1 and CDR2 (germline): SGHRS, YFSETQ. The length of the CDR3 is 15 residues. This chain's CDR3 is CASNLGGSTLNEQFF. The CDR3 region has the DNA TGCGCCAGCAACCTGGGCGGGTCAACGTTGAATGAGCAGTTCTTC.

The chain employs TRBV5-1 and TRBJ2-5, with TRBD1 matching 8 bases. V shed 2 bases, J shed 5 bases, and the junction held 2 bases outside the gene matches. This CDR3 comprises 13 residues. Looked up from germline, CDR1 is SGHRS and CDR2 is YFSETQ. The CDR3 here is CASSFGQGETQYF. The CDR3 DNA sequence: TGCGCCAGCAGCTTCGGACAGGGTGAGACCCAGTACTTC.

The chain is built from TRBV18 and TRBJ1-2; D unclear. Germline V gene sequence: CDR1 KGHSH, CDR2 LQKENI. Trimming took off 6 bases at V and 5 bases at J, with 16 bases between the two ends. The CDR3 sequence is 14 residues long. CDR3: CASSRIIRGYGYTF. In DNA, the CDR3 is TGTGCCAGCTCTCGGATCATCCGGGGTTATGGCTACACCTTC. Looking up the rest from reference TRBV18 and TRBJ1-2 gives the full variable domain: NAGVMQNPRHLVRRRGQEARLRCSPMKGHSHVYWYRQLPEEGLKFMVYLQKENIIDESGMPKERFSAEFPKEGPSILRIQQVVRGDSAAYFCASSRIIRGYGYTFGSGTRLTVV.

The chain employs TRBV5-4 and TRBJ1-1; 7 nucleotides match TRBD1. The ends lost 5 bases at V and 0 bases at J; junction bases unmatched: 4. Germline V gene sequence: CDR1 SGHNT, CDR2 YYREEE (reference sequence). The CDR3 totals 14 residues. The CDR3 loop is CASSTQGVNTEAFF. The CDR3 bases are TGTGCCAGCAGTACCCAGGGGGTGAACACTGAAGCTTTCTTT. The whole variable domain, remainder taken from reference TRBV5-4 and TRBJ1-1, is ETGVTQSPTHLIKTRGQQVTLRCSSQSGHNTVSWYQQALGQGPQFIFQYYREEENGRGNFPPRFSGLQFPNYSSELNVNALELDDSALYLCASSTQGVNTEAFFGQGTRLTVV.

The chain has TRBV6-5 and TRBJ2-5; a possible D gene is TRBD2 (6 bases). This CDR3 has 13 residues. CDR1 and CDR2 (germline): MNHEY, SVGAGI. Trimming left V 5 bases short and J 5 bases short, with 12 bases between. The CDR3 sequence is CASSPPGGETQYF. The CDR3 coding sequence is TGTGCCAGCAGTCCTCCTGGGGGGGAGACCCAGTACTTC.

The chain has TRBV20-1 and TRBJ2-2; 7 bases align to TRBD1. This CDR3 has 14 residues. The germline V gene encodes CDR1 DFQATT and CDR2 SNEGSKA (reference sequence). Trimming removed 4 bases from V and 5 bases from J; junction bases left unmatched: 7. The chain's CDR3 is CSANDNRGTGELFF. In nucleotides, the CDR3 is TGCAGTGCTAATGATAACAGGGGAACCGGGGAGCTGTTTTTT.

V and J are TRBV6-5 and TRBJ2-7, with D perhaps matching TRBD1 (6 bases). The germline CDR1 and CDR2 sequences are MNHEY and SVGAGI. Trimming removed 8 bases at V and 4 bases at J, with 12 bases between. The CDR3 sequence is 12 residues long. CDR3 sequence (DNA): TGTGCCAGCGGGAACAGGGCATACGAGCAGTACTTC. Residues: CASGNRAYEQYF.

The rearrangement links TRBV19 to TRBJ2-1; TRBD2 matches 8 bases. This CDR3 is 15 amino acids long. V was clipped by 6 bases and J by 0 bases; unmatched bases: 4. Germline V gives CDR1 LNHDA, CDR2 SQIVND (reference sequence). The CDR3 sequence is CASRPSGSSYNEQFF. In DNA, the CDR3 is TGTGCCAGTAGACCGAGCGGGAGCTCCTACAATGAGCAGTTCTTC. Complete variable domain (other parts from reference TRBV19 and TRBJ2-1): DGGITQSPKYLFRKEGQNVTLSCEQNLNHDAMYWYRQDPGQGLRLIYYSQIVNDFQKGDIAEGYSVSREKKESFPLTVTSAQKNPTAFYLCASRPSGSSYNEQFFGPGTRLTVL.

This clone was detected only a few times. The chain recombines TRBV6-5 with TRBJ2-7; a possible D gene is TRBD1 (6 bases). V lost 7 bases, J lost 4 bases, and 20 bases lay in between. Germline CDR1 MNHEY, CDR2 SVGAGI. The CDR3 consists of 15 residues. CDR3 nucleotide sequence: TGTGCCAGCACCGACCAGAACAGGGCTCTGTACGAGCAGTACTTC. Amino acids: CASTDQNRALYEQYF.

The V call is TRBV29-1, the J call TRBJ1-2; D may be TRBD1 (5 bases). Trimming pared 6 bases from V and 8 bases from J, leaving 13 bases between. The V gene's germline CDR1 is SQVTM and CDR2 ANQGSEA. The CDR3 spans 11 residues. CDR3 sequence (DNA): TGCAGCGTGAGAAGGGGTAGCGGCTACACCTTC. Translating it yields CSVRRGSGYTF.

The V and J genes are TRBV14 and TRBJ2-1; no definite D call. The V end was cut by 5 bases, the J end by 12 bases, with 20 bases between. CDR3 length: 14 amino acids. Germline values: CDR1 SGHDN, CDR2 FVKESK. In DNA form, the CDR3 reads TGTGCCAGCAGCTCGGCGAAACAGCCCATTGGGCAGTTCTTC. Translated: CASSSAKQPIGQFF.

In nucleotides, the CDR3 is TGTGCCAGCAGCCAAGGAGGGACGGGGGGCCCTAACAATCAGCCCCAGCATTTT. Translated, it gives CASSQGGTGGPNNQPQHF. V and J are TRBV4-2 and TRBJ1-5, with D tentatively TRBD1 (6 bases). V was pared by 1 base and J by 3 bases, with 19 bases between. The CDR3 runs to 18 residues. Per germline, CDR1 LGHNA and CDR2 YNFKEQ.

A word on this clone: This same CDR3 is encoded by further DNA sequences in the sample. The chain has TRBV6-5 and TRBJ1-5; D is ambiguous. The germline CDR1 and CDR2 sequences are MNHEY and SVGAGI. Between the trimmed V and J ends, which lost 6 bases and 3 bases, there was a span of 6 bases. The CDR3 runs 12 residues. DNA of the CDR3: TGTGCCAGCAGACAGTCCAATCAGCCCCAGCATTTT. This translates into CASRQSNQPQHF.

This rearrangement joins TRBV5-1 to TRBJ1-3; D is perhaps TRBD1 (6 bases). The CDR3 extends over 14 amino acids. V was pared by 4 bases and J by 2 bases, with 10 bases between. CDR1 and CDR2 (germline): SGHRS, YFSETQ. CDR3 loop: CASSPRTAGNTIYF. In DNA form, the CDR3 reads TGCGCCAGCAGCCCAAGGACAGCTGGAAACACCATATATTTT.

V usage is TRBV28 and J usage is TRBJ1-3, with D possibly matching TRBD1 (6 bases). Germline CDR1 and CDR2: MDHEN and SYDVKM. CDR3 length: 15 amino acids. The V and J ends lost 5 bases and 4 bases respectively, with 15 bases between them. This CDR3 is CASSPITGRGNTIYF. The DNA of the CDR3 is TGTGCCAGCAGTCCAATCACAGGGAGAGGAAACACCATATATTTT.

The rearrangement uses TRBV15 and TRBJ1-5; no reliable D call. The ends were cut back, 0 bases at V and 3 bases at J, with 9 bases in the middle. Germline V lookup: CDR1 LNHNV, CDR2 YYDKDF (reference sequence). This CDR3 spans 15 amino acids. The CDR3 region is CATSRDPGDNQPQHF. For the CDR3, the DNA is TGTGCCACCAGCAGAGACCCGGGAGACAATCAGCCCCAGCATTTT.

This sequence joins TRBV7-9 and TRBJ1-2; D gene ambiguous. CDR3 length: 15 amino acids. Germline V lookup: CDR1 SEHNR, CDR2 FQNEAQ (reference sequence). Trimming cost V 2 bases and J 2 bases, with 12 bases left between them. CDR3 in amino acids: CASSLPTGMNYGYTF. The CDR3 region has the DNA TGTGCCAGCAGCTTACCGACGGGAATGAACTATGGCTACACCTTC.

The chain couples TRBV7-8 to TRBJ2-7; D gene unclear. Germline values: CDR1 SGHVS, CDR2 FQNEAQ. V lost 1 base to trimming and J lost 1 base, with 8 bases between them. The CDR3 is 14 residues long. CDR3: CASSLVDGSYEQYF. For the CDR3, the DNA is TGTGCCAGCAGCTTAGTAGACGGGTCCTACGAGCAGTACTTC.

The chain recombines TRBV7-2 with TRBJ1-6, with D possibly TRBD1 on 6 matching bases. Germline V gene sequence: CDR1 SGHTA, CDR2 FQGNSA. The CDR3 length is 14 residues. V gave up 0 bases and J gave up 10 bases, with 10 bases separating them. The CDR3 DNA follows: TGTGCCAGCAGCTTAGCGGGGGGGCAATCACCCCTCCACTTT. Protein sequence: CASSLAGGQSPLHF.

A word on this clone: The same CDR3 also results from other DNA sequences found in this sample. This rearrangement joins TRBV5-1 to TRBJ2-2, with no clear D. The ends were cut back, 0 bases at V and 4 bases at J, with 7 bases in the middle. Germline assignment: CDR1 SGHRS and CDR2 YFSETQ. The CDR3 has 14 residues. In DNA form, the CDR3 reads TGCGCCAGCAGCTTGGATTCGGGCACCGGGGAGCTGTTTTTT. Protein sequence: CASSLDSGTGELFF.

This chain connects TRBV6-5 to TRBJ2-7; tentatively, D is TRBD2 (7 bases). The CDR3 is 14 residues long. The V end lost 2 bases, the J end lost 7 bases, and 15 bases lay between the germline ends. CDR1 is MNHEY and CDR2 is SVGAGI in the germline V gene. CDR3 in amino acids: CASSYGGAVGEQYF. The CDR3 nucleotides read TGTGCCAGCAGTTACGGGGGGGCGGTGGGTGAGCAGTACTTC.

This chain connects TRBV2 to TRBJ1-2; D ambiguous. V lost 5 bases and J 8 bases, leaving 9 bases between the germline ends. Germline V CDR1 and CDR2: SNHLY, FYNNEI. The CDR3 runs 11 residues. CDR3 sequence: CASSSPRGYTF. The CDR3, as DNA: TGTGCCAGCAGTAGCCCTAGGGGCTACACCTTC.

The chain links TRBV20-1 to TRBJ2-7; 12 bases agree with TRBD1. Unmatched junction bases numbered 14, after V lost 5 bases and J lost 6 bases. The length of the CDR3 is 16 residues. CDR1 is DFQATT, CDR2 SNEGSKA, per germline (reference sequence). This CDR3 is CSARVLGRDRGREQYF. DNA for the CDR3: TGCAGTGCTCGTGTATTGGGGCGGGACAGGGGGCGCGAGCAGTACTTC.

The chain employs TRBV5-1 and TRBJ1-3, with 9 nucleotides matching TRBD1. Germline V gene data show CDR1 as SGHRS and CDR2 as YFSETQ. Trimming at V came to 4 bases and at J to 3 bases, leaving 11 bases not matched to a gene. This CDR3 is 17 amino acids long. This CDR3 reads CASSPGSGQGIGNTIYF. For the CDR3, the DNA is TGCGCCAGCAGCCCCGGCTCCGGACAGGGGATTGGAAACACCATATATTTT.